This T cell receptor beta chain is from a study of quantifying T cell responses using KT2 cells. Study overall: TCR alpha and beta constant-region primers primed reverse transcription of RNA. Study results and limitations: At about one KT2 cell per 100,000 PBMC, KT2 sequences were still detected. KT2 clone alpha and beta sequence counts scaled linearly with input KT2 cell number.

The germline V gene encodes CDR1 MNHEY and CDR2 SVGEGT. The CDR3 is 13 residues long. Trimming left V 7 bases short and J 8 bases short, with 14 bases between. The cDNA 3' end received a ligated oligonucleotide with a UMI. First-round PCR used around 4 cycles and beta primers RC1.1 and RC1.2 covering TRBC1 and TRBC2. From the second PCR onward, TCR alpha and beta chains were processed separately. MiXCR, applied by TCRdb to the UMI-ligation and nested PCR reads, yields one record per CDR3 protein. The profile covers about 33,000 distinct CDR3 sequences, with 10% appearing a single time and about 9.5% taken by the ten largest. This clonotype was detected only a few times. Its specificity is unknown.

The sample comprised PBMCs spiked with cells of the T cell clone KT2. The sequence came from a human donor. This chain uses TRBV6-2 or TRBV6-3 with TRBJ1-4; tentatively, D is TRBD1 (5 bases). The CDR3 reads CASMRAGNEKLFF. CDR3 coding DNA: TGTGCCAGCATGAGGGCAGGGAACGAAAAACTGTTTTTT.